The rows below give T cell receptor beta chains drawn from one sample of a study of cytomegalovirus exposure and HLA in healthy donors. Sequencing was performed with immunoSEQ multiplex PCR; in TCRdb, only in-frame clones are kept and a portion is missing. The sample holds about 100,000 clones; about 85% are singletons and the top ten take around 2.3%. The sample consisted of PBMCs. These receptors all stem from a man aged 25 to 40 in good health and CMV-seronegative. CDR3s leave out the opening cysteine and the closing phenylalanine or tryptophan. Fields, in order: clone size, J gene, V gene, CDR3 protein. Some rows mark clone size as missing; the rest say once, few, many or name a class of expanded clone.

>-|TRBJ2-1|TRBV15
ATSRVGGVVYEQF
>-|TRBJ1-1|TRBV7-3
ASSPAGGEAF
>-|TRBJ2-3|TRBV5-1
ASSLTVGTDTQY
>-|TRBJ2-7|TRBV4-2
ASSLKGGADEQY
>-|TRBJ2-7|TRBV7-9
ASSLATGGNHEQY
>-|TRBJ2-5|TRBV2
ASSYSSHQETQY
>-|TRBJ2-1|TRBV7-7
ASSKTSINEQF
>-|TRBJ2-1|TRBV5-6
ASSETSFNEQF
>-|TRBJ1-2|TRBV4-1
ASSQGGTVYGYT
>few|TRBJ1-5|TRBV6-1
ASSEDRASNQPQH
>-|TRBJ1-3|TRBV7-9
ASSPGHSGNTIY
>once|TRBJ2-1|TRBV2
ASRLLALAGAYNEQF
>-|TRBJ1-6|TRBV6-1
AGGGTYNSPLH
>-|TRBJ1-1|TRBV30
AWSARTGGMNTEAF
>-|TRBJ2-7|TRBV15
ATSSETGTGAGEQY
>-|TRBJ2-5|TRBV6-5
ASSNRKETQY
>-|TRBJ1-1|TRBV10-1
ASSESPMNTEAF
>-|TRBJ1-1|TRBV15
ATSRETGGGTEAF
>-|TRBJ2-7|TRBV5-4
ASSLANEQY
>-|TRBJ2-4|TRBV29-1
SVGDRGLQNIQY
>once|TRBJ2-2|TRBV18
ASFSGSLGTGELF
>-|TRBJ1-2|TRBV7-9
ASSPLPGQGNGYT
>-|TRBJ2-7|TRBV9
ASSGGAGFSYEQY
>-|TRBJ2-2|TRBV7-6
ASGPSANTGELF
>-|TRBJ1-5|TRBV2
AKGQGRNQPQH
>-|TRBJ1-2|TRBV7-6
ASSSDSYGYT
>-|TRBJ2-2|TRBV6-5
ASGGRRTGELF
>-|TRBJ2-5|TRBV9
ASSAHGTSGREAQY
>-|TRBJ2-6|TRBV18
ASSEGVWGQSYSGANVLT
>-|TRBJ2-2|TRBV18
ASSIQGEAGELF
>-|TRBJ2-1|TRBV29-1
GGVSYNEQF
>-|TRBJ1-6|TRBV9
ASDQGSNSPLH
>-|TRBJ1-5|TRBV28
ASRTGTASNQPQH
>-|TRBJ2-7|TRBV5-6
ASELRQRNYEQY
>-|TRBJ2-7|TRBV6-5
AISPGGPYEQY
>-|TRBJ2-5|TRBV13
ASSPAGEGAYQETQY
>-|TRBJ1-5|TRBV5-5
ASSLYEGQPQH
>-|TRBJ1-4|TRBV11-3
ASSLGGTGEKLF
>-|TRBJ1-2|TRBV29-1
SVEDRGAMYGYT
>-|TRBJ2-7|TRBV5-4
ASSKSKRGGRSEQY